The present T cell receptor (beta chain) was sequenced within a study of blood T cell repertoires in COVID-19. Germline V gives CDR1 SNHLY, CDR2 FYNNEI. This CDR3 has 14 residues. Trimming took 1 base from V and 7 from J, leaving 11 bases between them. Under the authors' procedure: Estimates of nucleated cell counts were drawn from the amplification of reference gene primers. Libraries were prepared by immunoSEQ multiplex PCR; TCRdb keeps only in-frame clonotypes and omits some of them. V, J and clone size were drawn from that table, and D and trimming were deduced from the DNA. The sample holds under 300,000 clones; 70% to 85% are singletons and the top ten take 15%.

The sample was PBMCs or T cells enriched from blood (not recorded which). The TCR originated in a man aged 35 to 55 who had recovered from COVID-19. The V call is TRBV2, the J call TRBJ2-4; weak D call: TRBD1 (6 bases). DNA of the CDR3: TGTGCCAGCAGTGAAGGTTGGCAGGGGAACATTCAGTACTTC. Translated, it gives CASSEGWQGNIQYF.